A selection of T cell receptor beta chains follows, all from one sample in a study of Ad26.COV2.S vaccination and SARS-CoV-2 variants. Repertoires were generated with immunoSEQ multiplex PCR, while TCRdb's copy carries only in-frame clones and drops some. This sample carries about 350,000 clones, 88% of them seen once, and the ten largest clones take 6.4%. This material consisted of peripheral blood, taken in a trial of Ad26.COV2.S vaccine versus placebo. The receptors here all came from a person aged 18-65 years who received the Ad26.COV2.S COVID-19 vaccine or a placebo. The CDR3 runs from the conserved cysteine through the conserved F or W. Fields, in order: J gene, V gene, CDR3 protein.

J gene: TRBJ2-5; V gene: TRBV12-5; CDR3 protein: CASGPGGSQETQYF
J gene: TRBJ2-7; V gene: TRBV18; CDR3 protein: CASSRQGSYEQYF
J gene: TRBJ2-3; V gene: TRBV24-1; CDR3 protein: CATSDSGGGVRTQYF
J gene: TRBJ2-5; V gene: TRBV7-3; CDR3 protein: CASSSTGGRGETQYF
J gene: TRBJ1-6; V gene: TRBV7-9; CDR3 protein: CASSLITGGHNSPLHF
J gene: TRBJ1-4; V gene: TRBV9; CDR3 protein: CASSGETAFGQLFF
J gene: TRBJ2-5; V gene: TRBV6-4; CDR3 protein: CASSPTGNQETQYF
J gene: TRBJ2-3; V gene: TRBV7-9; CDR3 protein: CASSLEDTQYF
J gene: TRBJ2-7; V gene: TRBV6-5; CDR3 protein: CASSPVAGLGEQYF
J gene: TRBJ2-3; V gene: TRBV5-1; CDR3 protein: CASSFSLAGRDTQYF
J gene: TRBJ1-2; V gene: TRBV7-8; CDR3 protein: CASSPGTGDNYGYTF
J gene: TRBJ2-5; V gene: TRBV7-6; CDR3 protein: CASSLLGQFLETQYF
J gene: TRBJ1-2; V gene: TRBV20-1; CDR3 protein: CSAMEGGYTF
J gene: TRBJ2-1; V gene: TRBV20-1; CDR3 protein: CSASSLRGTTYNEQFF
J gene: TRBJ2-4; V gene: TRBV5-4; CDR3 protein: CASSLALGSGRGKNIQYF
J gene: TRBJ1-2; V gene: TRBV12-3/TRBV12-4; CDR3 protein: CASSSNRGLGYTF
J gene: TRBJ1-1; V gene: TRBV27; CDR3 protein: CASRGLNTEAFF
J gene: TRBJ2-7; V gene: TRBV18; CDR3 protein: CASSMDRGSYEQYF
J gene: TRBJ2-7; V gene: TRBV27; CDR3 protein: CASSLRTSGHEQYF
J gene: TRBJ2-7; V gene: TRBV27; CDR3 protein: CASRRTRGSYEQYF
J gene: TRBJ2-1; V gene: TRBV6-4; CDR3 protein: CASRSEQGYNEQFF
J gene: TRBJ2-1; V gene: TRBV7-9; CDR3 protein: CASSPRGQGVIEQFF
J gene: TRBJ1-4; V gene: TRBV7-2; CDR3 protein: CASSLGGVGLNEKLFF
J gene: TRBJ2-6; V gene: TRBV19; CDR3 protein: CASSIAALTGANVLTF
J gene: TRBJ1-1; V gene: TRBV9; CDR3 protein: CASSPHHISNTEAFF
J gene: TRBJ1-4; V gene: TRBV4-1; CDR3 protein: CASSPRRATNEKLFF
J gene: TRBJ2-2; V gene: TRBV12-3/TRBV12-4; CDR3 protein: CASSPGLLGELFF
J gene: TRBJ2-3; V gene: TRBV27; CDR3 protein: CASRPSGRREGDTQYF
J gene: TRBJ1-2; V gene: TRBV7-8; CDR3 protein: CASSLAGYGYTF
J gene: TRBJ2-3; V gene: TRBV9; CDR3 protein: CASSVDHTDTQYF
J gene: TRBJ2-7; V gene: TRBV7-8; CDR3 protein: CASSLVGSGGHSYEQYF
J gene: TRBJ1-6; V gene: TRBV9; CDR3 protein: CASSVGGGSTYNSPLHF
J gene: TRBJ2-3; V gene: TRBV7-3; CDR3 protein: CATRQGAHSTDTQYF
J gene: TRBJ2-2; V gene: TRBV7-2; CDR3 protein: CASSSYRTANTGELFF
J gene: TRBJ2-5; V gene: TRBV2; CDR3 protein: CANSRDKSQETQYF
J gene: TRBJ1-6; V gene: TRBV5-4; CDR3 protein: CASSREGGSVDSPLHF
J gene: TRBJ1-2; V gene: TRBV28; CDR3 protein: CASSSQGDGYTF
J gene: TRBJ1-5; V gene: TRBV30; CDR3 protein: CAWDAQGNQPQHF
J gene: TRBJ2-7; V gene: TRBV28; CDR3 protein: CASSRTGGGDEQYF
J gene: TRBJ1-5; V gene: TRBV4-2; CDR3 protein: CASSQDLPISNQPQHF
J gene: TRBJ1-2; V gene: TRBV25-1; CDR3 protein: CASSEWGQVYGYTF
J gene: TRBJ2-7; V gene: TRBV9; CDR3 protein: CASSGPGQGVEEQYF
J gene: TRBJ2-7; V gene: TRBV7-9; CDR3 protein: CASSLVRGLPTEQYF
J gene: TRBJ2-7; V gene: TRBV11-3; CDR3 protein: CASSETTGSDEQYF
J gene: TRBJ1-2; V gene: TRBV2; CDR3 protein: CASSENRLGDGYTF
J gene: TRBJ2-7; V gene: TRBV15; CDR3 protein: CATSTLVGSVYEQYF
J gene: TRBJ2-7; V gene: TRBV6-5; CDR3 protein: CASSLGGDRADRQYF
J gene: TRBJ1-2; V gene: TRBV23-1; CDR3 protein: CASSRGALNYGYTF
J gene: TRBJ2-7; V gene: TRBV5-4; CDR3 protein: CASSLKQGHTYEQYF
J gene: TRBJ1-2; V gene: TRBV30; CDR3 protein: CAWSVLRTGGLYGYTF
J gene: TRBJ1-2; V gene: TRBV10-2; CDR3 protein: CASSTDRVGGYTF
J gene: TRBJ2-1; V gene: TRBV6-6; CDR3 protein: CASKPGDSSNEQFF
J gene: TRBJ2-7; V gene: TRBV18; CDR3 protein: CASSPQGAVHEQYF
J gene: TRBJ2-6; V gene: TRBV5-1; CDR3 protein: CASKMVSGANVLTF